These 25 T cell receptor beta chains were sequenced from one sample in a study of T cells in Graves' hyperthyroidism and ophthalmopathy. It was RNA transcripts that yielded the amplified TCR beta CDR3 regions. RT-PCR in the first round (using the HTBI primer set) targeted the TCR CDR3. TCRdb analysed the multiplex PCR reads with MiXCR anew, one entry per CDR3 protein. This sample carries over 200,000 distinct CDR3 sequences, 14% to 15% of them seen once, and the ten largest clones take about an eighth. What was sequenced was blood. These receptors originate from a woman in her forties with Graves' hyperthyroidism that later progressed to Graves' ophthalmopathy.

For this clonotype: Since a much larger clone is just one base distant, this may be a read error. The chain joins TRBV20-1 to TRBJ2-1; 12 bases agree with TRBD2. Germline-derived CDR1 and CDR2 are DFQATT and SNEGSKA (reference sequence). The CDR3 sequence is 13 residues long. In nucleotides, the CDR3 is TGCTCCCTAGCGGGAGGGTCCTGGAGTGAGCAGTTCTTC. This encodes CSLAGGSWSEQFF.

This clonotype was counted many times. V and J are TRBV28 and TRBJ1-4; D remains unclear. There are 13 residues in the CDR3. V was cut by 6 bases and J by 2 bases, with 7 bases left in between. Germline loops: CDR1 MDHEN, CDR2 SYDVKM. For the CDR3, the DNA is TGTGCCAGCAGAAGGCATACTAATGAAAAACTGTTTTTT. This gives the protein CASRRHTNEKLFF.

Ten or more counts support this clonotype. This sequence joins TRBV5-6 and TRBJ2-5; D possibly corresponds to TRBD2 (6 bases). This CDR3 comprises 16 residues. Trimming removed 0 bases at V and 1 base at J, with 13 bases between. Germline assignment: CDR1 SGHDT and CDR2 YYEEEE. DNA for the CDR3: TGTGCCAGCAGCTTGGCCAACCGCGGGGCCCAAGAGACCCAGTACTTC. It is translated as CASSLANRGAQETQYF.

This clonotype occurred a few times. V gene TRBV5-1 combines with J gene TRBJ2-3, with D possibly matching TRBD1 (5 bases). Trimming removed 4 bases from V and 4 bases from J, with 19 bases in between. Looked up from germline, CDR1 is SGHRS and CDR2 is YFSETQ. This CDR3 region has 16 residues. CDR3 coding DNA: TGCGCCAGCAGCCCGTTAGGGGTGATGGGTGCAGATACGCAGTATTTT. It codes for CASSPLGVMGADTQYF.

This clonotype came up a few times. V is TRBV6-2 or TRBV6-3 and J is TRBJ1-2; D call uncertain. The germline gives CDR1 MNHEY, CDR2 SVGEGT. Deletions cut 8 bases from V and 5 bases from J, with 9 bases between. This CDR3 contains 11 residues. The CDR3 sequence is CASEGGYGYTF. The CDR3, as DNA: TGTGCCAGCGAGGGAGGGTATGGCTACACCTTC.

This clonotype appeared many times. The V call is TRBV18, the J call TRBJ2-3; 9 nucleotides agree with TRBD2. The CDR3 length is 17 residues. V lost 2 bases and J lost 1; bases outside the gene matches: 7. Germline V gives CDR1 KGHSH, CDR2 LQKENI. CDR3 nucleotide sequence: TGTGCCAGCTCACCAAGCGGGGGACTAGCTGGCACAGATACGCAGTATTTT. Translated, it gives CASSPSGGLAGTDTQYF.

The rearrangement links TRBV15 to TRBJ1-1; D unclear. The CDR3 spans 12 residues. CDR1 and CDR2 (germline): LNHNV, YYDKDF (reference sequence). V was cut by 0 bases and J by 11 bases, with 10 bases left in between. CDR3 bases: TGTGCCACCAGCAGAGATTACGGAGGGGCTTTCTTT. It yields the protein CATSRDYGGAFF.

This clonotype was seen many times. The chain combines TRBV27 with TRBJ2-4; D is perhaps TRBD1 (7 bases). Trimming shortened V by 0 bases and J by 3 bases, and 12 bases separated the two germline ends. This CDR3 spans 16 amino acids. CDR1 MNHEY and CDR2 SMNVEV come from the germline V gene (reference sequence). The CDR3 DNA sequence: TGTGCCAGCAGTTTATCTCTGCAGGGGGGCAAAAACATTCAGTACTTC. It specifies CASSLSLQGGKNIQYF.

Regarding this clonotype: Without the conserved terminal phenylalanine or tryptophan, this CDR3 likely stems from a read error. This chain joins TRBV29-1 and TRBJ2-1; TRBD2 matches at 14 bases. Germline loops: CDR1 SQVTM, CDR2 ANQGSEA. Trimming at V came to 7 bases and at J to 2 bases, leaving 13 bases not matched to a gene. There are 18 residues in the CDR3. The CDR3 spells CSASGTSGRRVTYNEQFS. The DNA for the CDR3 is TGCAGCGCCTCGGGGACTAGCGGGAGAAGGGTCACCTACAATGAGCAGTTCTCC.

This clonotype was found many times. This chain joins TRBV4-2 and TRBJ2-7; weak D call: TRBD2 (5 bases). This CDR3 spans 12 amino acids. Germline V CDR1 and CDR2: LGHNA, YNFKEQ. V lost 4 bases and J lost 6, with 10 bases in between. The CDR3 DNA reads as TGTGCCAGCAGCCGGGGAGAGAGCGAGCAGTACTTC. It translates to CASSRGESEQYF.

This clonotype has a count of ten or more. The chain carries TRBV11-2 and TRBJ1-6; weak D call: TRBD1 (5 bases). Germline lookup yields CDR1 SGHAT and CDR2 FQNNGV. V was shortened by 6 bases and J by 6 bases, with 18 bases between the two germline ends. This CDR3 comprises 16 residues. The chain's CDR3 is CASRTTGFSVNSPLHF. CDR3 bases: TGTGCCAGCAGGACCACAGGTTTCTCCGTTAATTCACCCCTCCACTTT.

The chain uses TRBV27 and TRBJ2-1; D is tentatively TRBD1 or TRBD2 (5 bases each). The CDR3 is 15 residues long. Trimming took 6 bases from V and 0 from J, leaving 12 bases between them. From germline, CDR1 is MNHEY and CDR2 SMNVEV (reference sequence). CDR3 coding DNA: TGTGCCAGCAGCTACCAGAGGGGCTCCTACAATGAGCAGTTCTTC. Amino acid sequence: CASSYQRGSYNEQFF.

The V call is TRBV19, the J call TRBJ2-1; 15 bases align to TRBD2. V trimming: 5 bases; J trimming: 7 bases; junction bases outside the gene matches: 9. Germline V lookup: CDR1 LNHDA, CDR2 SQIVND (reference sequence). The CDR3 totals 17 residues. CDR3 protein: CASSSLPGTSGRNEQFF. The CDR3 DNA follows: TGTGCCAGTAGTTCCCTCCCCGGGACTAGCGGGAGGAATGAGCAGTTCTTC.

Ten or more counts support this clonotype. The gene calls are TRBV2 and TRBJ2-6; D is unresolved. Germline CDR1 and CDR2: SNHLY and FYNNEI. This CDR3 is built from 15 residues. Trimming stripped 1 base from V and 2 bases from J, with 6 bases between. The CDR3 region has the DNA TGTGCCAGCAGTGAAGATGGCACTGGGGCCAACGTCCTGACTTTC. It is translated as CASSEDGTGANVLTF.

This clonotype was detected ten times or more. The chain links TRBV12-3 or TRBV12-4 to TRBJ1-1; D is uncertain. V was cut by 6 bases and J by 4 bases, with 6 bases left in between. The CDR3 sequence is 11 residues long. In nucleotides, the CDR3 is TGTGCCAGCAGCCGTTCCACTGAAGCTTTCTTT. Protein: CASSRSTEAFF.

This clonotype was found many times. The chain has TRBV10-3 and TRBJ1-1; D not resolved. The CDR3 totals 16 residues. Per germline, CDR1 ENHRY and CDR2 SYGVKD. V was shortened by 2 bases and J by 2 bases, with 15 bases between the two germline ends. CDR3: CAISEGWPRLNTEAFF. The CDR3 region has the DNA TGTGCCATCAGTGAGGGGTGGCCGCGACTTAACACTGAAGCTTTCTTT.

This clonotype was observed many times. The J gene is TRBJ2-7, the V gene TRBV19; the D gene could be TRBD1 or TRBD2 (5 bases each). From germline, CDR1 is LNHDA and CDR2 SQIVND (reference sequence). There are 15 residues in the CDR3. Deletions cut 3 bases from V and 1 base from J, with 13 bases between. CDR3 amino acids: CASSMGDGESYEQYF. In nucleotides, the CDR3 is TGTGCCAGTAGTATGGGGGACGGAGAATCCTACGAGCAGTACTTC.

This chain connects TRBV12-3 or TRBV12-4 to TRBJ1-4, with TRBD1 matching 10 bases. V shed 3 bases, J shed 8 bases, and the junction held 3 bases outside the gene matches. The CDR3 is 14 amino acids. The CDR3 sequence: CASSLGQGTEKLFF. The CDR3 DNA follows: TGTGCCAGCAGTTTGGGACAGGGGACAGAAAAACTGTTTTTT.

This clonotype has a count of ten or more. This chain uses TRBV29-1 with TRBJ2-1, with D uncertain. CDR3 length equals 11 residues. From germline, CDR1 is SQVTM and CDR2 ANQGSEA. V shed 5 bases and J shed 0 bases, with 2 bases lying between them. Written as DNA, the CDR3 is TGCAGCGTTTCCTCCTACAATGAGCAGTTCTTC. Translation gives CSVSSYNEQFF.

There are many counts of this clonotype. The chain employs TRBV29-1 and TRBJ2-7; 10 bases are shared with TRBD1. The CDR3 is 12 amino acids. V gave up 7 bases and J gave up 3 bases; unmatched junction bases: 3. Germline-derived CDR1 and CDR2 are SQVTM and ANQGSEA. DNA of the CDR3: TGCAGCGGGGGACAGGGGAGCTACGAGCAGTACTTC. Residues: CSGGQGSYEQYF.

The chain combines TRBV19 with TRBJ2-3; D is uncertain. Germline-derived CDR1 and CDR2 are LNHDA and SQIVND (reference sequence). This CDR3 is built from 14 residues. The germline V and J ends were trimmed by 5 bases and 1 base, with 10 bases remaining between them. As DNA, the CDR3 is TGTGCCAGTAGTGGGCAGCTTTGCACAGATACGCAGTATTTT. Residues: CASSGQLCTDTQYF. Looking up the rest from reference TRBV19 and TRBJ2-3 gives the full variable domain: DGGITQSPKYLFRKEGQNVTLSCEQNLNHDAMYWYRQDPGQGLRLIYYSQIVNDFQKGDIAEGYSVSREKKESFPLTVTSAQKNPTAFYLCASSGQLCTDTQYFGPGTRLTVL.

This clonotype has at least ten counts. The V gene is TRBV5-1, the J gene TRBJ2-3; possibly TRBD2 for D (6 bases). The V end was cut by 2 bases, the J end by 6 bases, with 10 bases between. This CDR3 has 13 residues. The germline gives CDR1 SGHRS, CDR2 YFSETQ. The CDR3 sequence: CASSFWEVDTQYF. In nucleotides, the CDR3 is TGCGCCAGCAGCTTCTGGGAGGTTGATACGCAGTATTTT.

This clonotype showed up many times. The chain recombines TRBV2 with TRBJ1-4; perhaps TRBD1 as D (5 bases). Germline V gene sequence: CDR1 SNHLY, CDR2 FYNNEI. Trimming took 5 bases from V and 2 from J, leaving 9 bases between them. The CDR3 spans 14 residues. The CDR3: CASSTGTTNEKLFF. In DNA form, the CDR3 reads TGTGCCAGCAGTACTGGGACCACTAATGAAAAACTGTTTTTT.

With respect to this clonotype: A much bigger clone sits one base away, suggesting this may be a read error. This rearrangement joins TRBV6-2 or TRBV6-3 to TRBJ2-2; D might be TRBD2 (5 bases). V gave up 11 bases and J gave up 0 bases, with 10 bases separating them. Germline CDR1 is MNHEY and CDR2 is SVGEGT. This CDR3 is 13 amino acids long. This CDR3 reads CAARDTNTGELFF. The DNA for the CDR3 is TGTGCCGCCCGGGATACGAACACCGGGGAGCTGTTTTTT.

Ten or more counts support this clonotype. The DNA of the CDR3 is TGCGCCAGCAGCAGCGGACAGGGGGCGTCGGGCACTGAAGCTTTCTTT. The encoded protein is CASSSGQGASGTEAFF. The chain joins TRBV5-1 to TRBJ1-1; 11 bases match TRBD1. Germline V gene sequence: CDR1 SGHRS, CDR2 YFSETQ. Unmatched junction bases numbered 9, after V lost 4 bases and J lost 4 bases. The CDR3 has 16 residues.